What follows are 20 T cell receptor beta chains derived from one specimen sequenced in a study of vaccination and CD4 T cells after COVID-19. Cultured CD4+ T-cell DNA underwent Oncomine TCR Beta short-read sequencing. TCRdb called the PCR reads again in MiXCR, with one record for every CDR3 protein. The table has under 25,000 distinct CDR3 sequences, nearly 55% seen once. Treatment reported: approximately nine-day PBMC culture with coronavirus spike peptide pools or control peptides (ViraFEST assay). These receptors have no identified antigens. Sequencing was carried out using CD4+ T cells from blood, cultured in vitro. The receptors originated from a human donor who had recovered from COVID-19.

The chain is built from TRBV20-1 and TRBJ1-2; D gene uncertain. V lost 3 bases and J lost 10, with 18 bases in between. Per germline, CDR1 DFQATT and CDR2 SNEGSKA (reference sequence). This CDR3 is built from 13 residues. CDR3 residues: CSASDWTAVDYTF. The CDR3 region has the DNA TGCAGTGCTAGTGACTGGACGGCTGTAGACTACACCTTC.

The gene calls are TRBV20-1 and TRBJ2-3, with D uncertain. The CDR3 is 12 amino acids. Germline V lookup: CDR1 DFQATT, CDR2 SNEGSKA (reference sequence). Trimming cost V 6 bases and J 4 bases, with 11 bases left between them. The CDR3 region is CSAMIAADTQYF. The CDR3 region has the DNA TGCAGTGCCATGATTGCCGCAGATACGCAGTATTTT.

This chain connects TRBV12-3 or TRBV12-4 to TRBJ2-3, with TRBD2 as a possible D gene (5 bases). The CDR3 has 14 residues. V lost 8 bases and J lost 2, with 14 bases in between. The DNA for the CDR3 is TGTGCCAGCCTTATTGGACTCGTCACAGATACGCAGTATTTT. Translating gives CASLIGLVTDTQYF.

The CDR3 bases are TGTGCCAGCAGTGAACCCCTTCGGACTAGCAGGAGGGATACGCAGTATTTT. This sequence encodes CASSEPLRTSRRDTQYF. V gene TRBV2 combines with J gene TRBJ2-3; TRBD2 matches 8 bases. The CDR3 consists of 17 residues. After removal of 2 bases from V and 6 bases from J, the junction contained 13 bases not matched to a gene. The V gene's germline CDR1 is SNHLY and CDR2 FYNNEI.

The rearrangement uses TRBV19 and TRBJ2-2, with 8 bases matching TRBD1. The CDR3 extends over 13 amino acids. CDR1 is LNHDA and CDR2 is SQIVND in the germline V gene (reference sequence). With V trimmed by 6 bases and J by 7 bases, 4 bases remained unmatched. The chain's CDR3 is CASSRGRDGELFF. The DNA of the CDR3 is TGTGCCAGTAGCAGGGGGCGAGACGGGGAGCTGTTTTTT.

The chain recombines TRBV5-1 with TRBJ2-1, with 11 nucleotides matching TRBD2. Germline V gene lookup returns CDR1 SGHRS and CDR2 YFSETQ. The CDR3 spans 18 residues. Trimming cost V 1 base and J 3 bases; bases outside gene matches: 9. The CDR3 DNA sequence: TGCGCCAGCAGCTTGACCCTAGCGGGAGGAACGGACTACAATGAGCAGTTCTTC. As protein: CASSLTLAGGTDYNEQFF.

This clonotype has a handful of counts. The gene calls are TRBV27 and TRBJ1-1, with D unresolved. V lost 4 bases to trimming and J lost 3 bases, with 6 bases between them. Germline-derived CDR1 and CDR2 are MNHEY and SMNVEV (reference sequence). The CDR3 spans 12 residues. The CDR3 nucleotides read TGTGCCAGCAGTTCGGTAGACACTGAAGCTTTCTTT. The encoded protein is CASSSVDTEAFF.

V usage is TRBV24-1 and J usage is TRBJ2-2; no clear D. V was pared by 5 bases and J by 0 bases, with 9 bases between. The CDR3 length is 15 residues. Germline V gene data show CDR1 as KGHDR and CDR2 as SFDVKD. For the CDR3, the DNA is TGTGCCACCAGTGGAGCTCCTCCGAACACCGGGGAGCTGTTTTTT. Protein sequence: CATSGAPPNTGELFF.

The chain is built from TRBV27 and TRBJ1-5; 7 bases align to TRBD1. This CDR3 spans 14 amino acids. CDR1 is MNHEY, CDR2 SMNVEV, per germline (reference sequence). V gave up 6 bases and J gave up 3 bases; unmatched junction bases: 5. The CDR3 region has the DNA TGTGCCAGCAGCGACAGGGATAACAATCAGCCCCAGCATTTT. Residues: CASSDRDNNQPQHF.

V is TRBV2 and J is TRBJ2-7, with TRBD2 matching over 7 bases. The CDR3 covers 16 residues. J gave up 0 bases and V 7 bases, and 12 bases lay outside the gene matches. CDR1 is SNHLY and CDR2 is FYNNEI in the germline V gene. CDR3 loop: CASKKNVGGYSYEQYF. In DNA form, the CDR3 reads TGTGCCAGCAAGAAAAACGTGGGGGGGTACTCCTACGAGCAGTACTTC. The full variable domain, its missing parts supplied by reference TRBV2 and TRBJ2-7, is EPEVTQTPSHQVTQMGQEVILRCVPISNHLYFYWYRQILGQKVEFLVSFYNNEISEKSEIFDDQFSVERPDGSNFTLKIRSTKLEDSAMYFCASKKNVGGYSYEQYFGPGTRLTVT.

As DNA, the CDR3 is TGTGCCAGCAGTCTTACAGGGGATTCACCCCTCCACTTT. Its translation is CASSLTGDSPLHF. The chain uses TRBV28 and TRBJ1-6; 7 nucleotides line up with TRBD1. CDR1 and CDR2 from the germline V gene are MDHEN and SYDVKM. The CDR3 runs 13 residues. V dropped 5 bases and J dropped 8; count of bases not matched to a gene: 3.

The chain links TRBV20-1 to TRBJ1-5, with TRBD1 as a possible D gene (6 bases). In germline, CDR1 is DFQATT, CDR2 SNEGSKA (reference sequence). Trimming took off 6 bases at V and 6 bases at J, with 21 bases between the two ends. The CDR3 spans 15 residues. For the CDR3, the DNA is TGCAGTGCCATAGTCGGAACACAGGGAGCTCAGCCCCAGCATTTT. Translation gives CSAIVGTQGAQPQHF.

CDR3 sequence: CASSSRRTGKKYEQYF. The CDR3 region has the DNA TGTGCCAGTAGTTCAAGACGGACAGGGAAAAAGTACGAGCAGTACTTC. The chain has TRBV19 and TRBJ2-7; 8 nucleotides line up with TRBD1. The CDR3 runs 16 residues. J lost 4 bases, V lost 5 bases, and 13 bases had no gene match. Germline V lookup: CDR1 LNHDA, CDR2 SQIVND (reference sequence).

DNA of the CDR3: TGTGCCAGCAGTGTCAGGGACAGGGGAGTCGGGGAGCTGTTTTTT. This encodes CASSVRDRGVGELFF. V and J are TRBV12-3 or TRBV12-4 and TRBJ2-2, with 10 bases lining up with TRBD1. The CDR3 extends over 15 amino acids. The junction had 7 bases not matched to a gene; V was cut back by 5 bases and J by 7 bases.

This clonotype has only a few counts. The J gene is TRBJ1-1, the V gene TRBV2, with D perhaps matching TRBD1 (6 bases). CDR1 and CDR2 from the germline V gene are SNHLY and FYNNEI. The CDR3 covers 13 residues. V gave up 7 bases and J gave up 1 base, with 10 bases separating them. In DNA, the CDR3 is TGTGCCAGCATGGGACAAACGAACACTGAAGCTTTCTTT. Its translation is CASMGQTNTEAFF.

The rearrangement uses TRBV6-5 and TRBJ1-6, with 8 bases identical to TRBD1. Germline values: CDR1 MNHEY, CDR2 SVGAGI. V gave up 4 bases and J gave up 2 bases; unmatched junction bases: 4. CDR3 length equals 16 residues. The chain's CDR3 is CASSSRTGTYNSPLHF. In DNA form, the CDR3 reads TGTGCCAGCAGTTCCCGGACAGGGACCTATAATTCACCCCTCCACTTT.

The V and J genes are TRBV27 and TRBJ1-2; TRBD1 is a possible D gene (6 bases). Germline V CDR1 and CDR2: MNHEY, SMNVEV (reference sequence). The length of the CDR3 is 12 residues. Trimming left V 3 bases short and J 8 bases short, with 10 bases between. The chain's CDR3 is CASSLAGDGYTF. DNA for the CDR3: TGTGCCAGCAGTTTGGCAGGGGACGGCTACACCTTC.

This clonotype has more than one count but fewer than ten. This rearrangement joins TRBV20-1 to TRBJ1-1; D call uncertain. This CDR3 contains 10 residues. The V gene's germline CDR1 is DFQATT and CDR2 SNEGSKA (reference sequence). V lost 6 bases and J 2 bases, leaving 4 bases between the germline ends. CDR3 in DNA: TGCAGTGCCTTCAACACTGAAGCTTTCTTT. It specifies CSAFNTEAFF.

The J gene is TRBJ2-5, the V gene TRBV7-3; tentatively, D is TRBD1 or TRBD2 (6 bases each). Between the trimmed V and J ends, which lost 0 bases and 13 bases, there was a span of 15 bases. The CDR3 runs to 13 residues. Per the germline V gene, CDR1 is SGHTA and CDR2 is FQGTGA. The CDR3, as DNA: TGTGCCAGCAGCTTAACAGGGGGGCCGCCCCGGTACTTC. Protein product: CASSLTGGPPRYF.

The chain has TRBV30 and TRBJ1-2; D is possibly TRBD1 (5 bases). The CDR3 runs 12 residues. CDR1 is GTSNPN and CDR2 is SVGIG in the germline V gene (reference sequence). V lost 3 bases and J lost 5, with 10 bases in between. DNA for the CDR3: TGTGCCTGGAGCCCGACAGATTATGGCTACACCTTC. It yields the protein CAWSPTDYGYTF.